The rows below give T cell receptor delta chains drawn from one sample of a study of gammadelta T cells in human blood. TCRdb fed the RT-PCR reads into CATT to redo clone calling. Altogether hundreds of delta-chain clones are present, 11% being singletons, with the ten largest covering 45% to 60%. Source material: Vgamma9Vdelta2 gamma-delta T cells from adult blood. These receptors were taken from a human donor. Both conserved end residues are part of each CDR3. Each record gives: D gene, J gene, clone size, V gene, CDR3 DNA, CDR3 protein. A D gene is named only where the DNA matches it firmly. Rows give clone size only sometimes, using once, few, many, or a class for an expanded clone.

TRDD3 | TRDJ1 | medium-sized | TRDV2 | TGTGCCTGTGACACCCTGGGGGATTCTCCCGATAAACTCATCTTT | CACDTLGDSPDKLIF
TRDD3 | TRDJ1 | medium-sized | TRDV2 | TGTGCCTGTGACACGGTTACTGGGGGATACGACTACACCGATAAACTCATCTTT | CACDTVTGGYDYTDKLIF
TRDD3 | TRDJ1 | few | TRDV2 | TGTGCCTGTGACTCACTGGTACTGGGGGCAAAAGGTAAACTCATCTTT | CACDSLVLGAKGKLIF
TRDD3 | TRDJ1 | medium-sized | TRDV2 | TGTGCCTGTGACACTCTGGGACAGAGCCACTGGGGGATACCTACGGTCCCGACCGGTAAACTCATCTTT | CACDTLGQSHWGIPTVPTGKLIF
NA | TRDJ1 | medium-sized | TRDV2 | TGTGCCTGTGACGCTTGGGGGACCGATAAACTCATCTTT | CACDAWGTDKLIF
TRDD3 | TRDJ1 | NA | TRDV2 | TGTGCCTGTGACCCCCTGGGGGATACGGAGTACACCGATAAACTCATCTTT | CACDPLGDTEYTDKLIF
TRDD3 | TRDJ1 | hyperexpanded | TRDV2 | TGTGCCTGTGACACCATTCTGGGGGATACGCGGAGTACCGATAAACTCATCTTT | CACDTILGDTRSTDKLIF
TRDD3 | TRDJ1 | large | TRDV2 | TGTGCCTGTGACAATATGCGTACTGGGGGATACGCGGATTGGAACACCGATAAACTCATCTTT | CACDNMRTGGYADWNTDKLIF
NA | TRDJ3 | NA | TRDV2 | TGTGCCTGTGACACGGTCGGGGATCGAATAAGCGGCTCCTGGGACACCCGACAGATGTTTTTC | CACDTVGDRISGSWDTRQMFF
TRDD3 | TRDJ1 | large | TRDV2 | TGTGCCTGTGACGGATTACTGGGGGATAAGGGGACCGATAAACTCATCTTT | CACDGLLGDKGTDKLIF
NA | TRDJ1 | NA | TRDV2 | TGTGCCTGTGACATCCTCGGGGATGGGGTCCTCAACACCGATAAACTCATCTTT | CACDILGDGVLNTDKLIF
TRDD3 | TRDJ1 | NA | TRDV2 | TGTGCCTGTGACACCGTAGGTACTGGGGGATACCCGCCGACTACCGATAAACTCATCTTT | CACDTVGTGGYPPTTDKLIF
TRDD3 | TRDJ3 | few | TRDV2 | TGTGCCTGTGACAAATTACTGGGGGATACGCTGAGCTCCTGGGACACCCGACAGATGTTTTTC | CACDKLLGDTLSSWDTRQMFF
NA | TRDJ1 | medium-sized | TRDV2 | TGTGCCTGTGACACCATGGTAGGAGGTGACACCGATAAACTCATCTTT | CACDTMVGGDTDKLIF
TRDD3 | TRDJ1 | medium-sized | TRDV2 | TGTGCCTGTGACACCTTATTGCAAACTGGGGGCTTCACCGATAAACTCATCTTT | CACDTLLQTGGFTDKLIF
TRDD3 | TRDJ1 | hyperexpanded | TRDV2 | TGTGCCTGTGACCCTATACTGGGGACCCCAATTTACACCGATAAACTCATCTTT | CACDPILGTPIYTDKLIF
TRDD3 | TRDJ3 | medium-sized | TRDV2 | TGTGCCTGTGACGGGTTATCGGGGGATACCTCATCCTGGGACACCCGACAGATGTTTTTC | CACDGLSGDTSSWDTRQMFF
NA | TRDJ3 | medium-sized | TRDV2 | TGTGCCTGTGACACCGTTGGGCCATCAGCGCCCTGGGACACCCGACAGATGTTTTTC | CACDTVGPSAPWDTRQMFF
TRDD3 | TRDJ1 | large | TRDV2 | TGTGCCTGTGACACCGTTTCTGGGGATACGAAGTTAGATAAACTCATCTTT | CACDTVSGDTKLDKLIF
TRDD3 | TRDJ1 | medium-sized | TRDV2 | TGTGCCTGTGACACCGTAGGCCGGGGGATAAAATCTGCGTACACCGATAAACTCATCTTT | CACDTVGRGIKSAYTDKLIF
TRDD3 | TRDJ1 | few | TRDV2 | TGTGCCTGTGACACCGTGGCCCTGGGGGATACGAAGGTCGGTACCGATAAACTCATCTTT | CACDTVALGDTKVGTDKLIF
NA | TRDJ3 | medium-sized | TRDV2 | TGTGCCTGTGACACCGCTGGGGCAACTGCGTCCTGGGACACCCGACAGATGTTTTTC | CACDTAGATASWDTRQMFF
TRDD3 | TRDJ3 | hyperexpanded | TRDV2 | TGTGCCTGTGACACGCTTAACCTTCCGCCTGGGGGATCTCAAAGCTCCTGGGACACCCGACAGATGTTTTTC | CACDTLNLPPGGSQSSWDTRQMFF
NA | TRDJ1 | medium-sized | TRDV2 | TGTGCCTGTGACATGATGGGGGCAGGCACCGATAAACTCATCTTT | CACDMMGAGTDKLIF
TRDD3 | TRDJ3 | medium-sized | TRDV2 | TGTGCCTGTGACGCGGTACTGGGGGATACTGCCCCCAGCTCCTGGGACACCCGACAGATGTTTTTC | CACDAVLGDTAPSSWDTRQMFF
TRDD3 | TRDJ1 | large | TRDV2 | TGTGCCTGTGACACCGTACTGGGGGCTCAGTACACCGATAAACTCATCTTT | CACDTVLGAQYTDKLIF
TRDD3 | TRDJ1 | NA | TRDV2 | TGTGCCTGTGACACCGTGGTACTGGGGGATACTCCTGATAAACTCATCTTT | CACDTVVLGDTPDKLIF
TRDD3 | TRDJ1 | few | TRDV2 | TGTGCCTGTGACACCGTACTGGGGGATACGGCTGTGCGCACCGATAAACTCATCTTT | CACDTVLGDTAVRTDKLIF
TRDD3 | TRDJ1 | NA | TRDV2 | TGTGCCTGTGCGGTACTGGGGGATACAAGAGATAAACTCATCTTT | CACAVLGDTRDKLIF
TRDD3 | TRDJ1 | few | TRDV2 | TGTGCCTGTGACACCGCTCACCGCCTGGGGGATACTCCTGATAAACTCATCTTT | CACDTAHRLGDTPDKLIF
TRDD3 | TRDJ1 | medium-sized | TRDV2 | TGTGCCTGTGACACCTTGGGGGACCCGTACACCGATAAACTCATCTTT | CACDTLGDPYTDKLIF
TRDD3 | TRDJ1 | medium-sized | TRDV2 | TGTGCCTGTGACACCCTGAGACTTAGACTGGGGGATGGGGACACCGATAAACTCATCTTT | CACDTLRLRLGDGDTDKLIF
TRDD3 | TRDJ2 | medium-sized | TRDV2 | TGTGCCTGTGACCCTCTGGGGGATTTCCCAAACCGTTCTTCTTTGACAGCACAACTCTTCTTT | CACDPLGDFPNRSSLTAQLFF
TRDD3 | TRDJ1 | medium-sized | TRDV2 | TGTGCCTGTGACACCGTGGGGGATAAGAAGACCCAACTCATCTTT | CACDTVGDKKTQLIF
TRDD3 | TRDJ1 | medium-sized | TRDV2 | TGTGCCTGTGACACCGTAGTGGGGGACAGAAGGAGGTACACCGATAAACTCATCTTT | CACDTVVGDRRRYTDKLIF
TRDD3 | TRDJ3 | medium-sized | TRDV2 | TGTGCCTGTGACACCGTTGCGCTGACTGGGGGGGGTAGCTCCTGGGACACCCGACAGATGTTTTTC | CACDTVALTGGGSSWDTRQMFF
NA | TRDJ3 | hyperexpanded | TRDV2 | TGTGCCTGTGACACCGTTGGGGTTGGAAGCTCCTGGGACACCCGACAGATGTTTTTC | CACDTVGVGSSWDTRQMFF
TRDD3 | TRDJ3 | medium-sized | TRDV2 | TGTGCCTGTGACAAACTGGGGGATACCTCAAGCTCCTGGGACACCCGACAGATGTTTTTC | CACDKLGDTSSSWDTRQMFF
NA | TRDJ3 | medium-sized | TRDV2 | TGTGCCTGTGACACCGTAGGGGCGATTAGCTCCTGGGACACCCGACAGATGTTTTTC | CACDTVGAISSWDTRQMFF
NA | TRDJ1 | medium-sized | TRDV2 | TGTGCCTGTGACACCGTCGGGGGACACACCGATAAACTCATCTTT | CACDTVGGHTDKLIF
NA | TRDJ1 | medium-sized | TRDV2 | TGTGCCTGTGACATCTCGATACCCGATAAACTCATCTTT | CACDISIPDKLIF
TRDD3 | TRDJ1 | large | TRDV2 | TGTGCCTGTGACGTACTGGGGGACACAGGAACCGATAAACTCATCTTT | CACDVLGDTGTDKLIF
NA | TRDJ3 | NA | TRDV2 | TGTGCCTGTGACACCGTGGGGAGAGAGAGTCGCTCCTGGGACACCCGACAGATGTTTTTC | CACDTVGRESRSWDTRQMFF